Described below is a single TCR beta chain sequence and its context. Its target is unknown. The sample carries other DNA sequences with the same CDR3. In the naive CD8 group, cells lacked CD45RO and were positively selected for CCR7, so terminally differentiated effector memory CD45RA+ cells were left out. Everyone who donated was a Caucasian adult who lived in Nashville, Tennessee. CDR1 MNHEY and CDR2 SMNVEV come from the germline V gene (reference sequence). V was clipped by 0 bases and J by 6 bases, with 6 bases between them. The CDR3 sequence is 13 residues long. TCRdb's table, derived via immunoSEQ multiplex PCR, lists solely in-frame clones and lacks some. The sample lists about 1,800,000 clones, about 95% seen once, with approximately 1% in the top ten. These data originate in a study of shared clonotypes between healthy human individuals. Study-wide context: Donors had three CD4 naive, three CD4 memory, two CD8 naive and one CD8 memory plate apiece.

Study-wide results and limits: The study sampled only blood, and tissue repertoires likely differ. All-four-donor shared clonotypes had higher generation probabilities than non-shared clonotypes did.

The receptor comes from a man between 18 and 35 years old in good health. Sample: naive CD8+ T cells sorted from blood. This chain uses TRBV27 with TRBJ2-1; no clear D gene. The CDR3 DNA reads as TGTGCCAGCAGTTTATCTGTTGGCAATGAGCAGTTCTTC. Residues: CASSLSVGNEQFF.